Below are 9 T cell receptor beta chains sequenced from a single sample in a study of blood T cell repertoires in COVID-19. Only in-frame clones appear in the TCRdb table, and some are missing; sequencing was by immunoSEQ multiplex PCR. The sample includes over 150,000 clones, about 93% of them seen just once. Sequenced: peripheral blood. The receptors originated from a man younger than 45 with COVID-19, enrolled during active disease.

The DNA for the CDR3 is TGTGCCAGCAGTGAACGGCAGGAGGTTAACTATGGCTACACCTTC. Its protein product is CASSERQEVNYGYTF. V and J are TRBV2 and TRBJ1-2; no reliable D call. This CDR3 has 15 residues. Per the germline V gene, CDR1 is SNHLY and CDR2 is FYNNEI. V was shortened by 2 bases and J by 1 base, with 11 bases between the two germline ends.

The count of this clone is one. This sequence joins TRBV4-2 and TRBJ1-4, with TRBD1 matching over 7 bases. The CDR3 is 19 residues long. In germline, CDR1 is LGHNA, CDR2 YNFKEQ. The V segment lost 1 base and the J segment 0 bases; nucleotides outside the gene matches: 11. The CDR3 DNA reads TGTGCCAGCAGCCAAGGGGGACAGACGGCAGGAGCAACTAATGAAAAACTGTTTTTT. Protein: CASSQGGQTAGATNEKLFF.

This clone appeared once. The chain employs TRBV18 and TRBJ1-6, with 7 bases aligning to TRBD1. The J segment lost 7 bases and the V segment lost 2 bases, leaving 8 bases of the junction unmatched. The CDR3 has 16 residues. Germline lookup yields CDR1 KGHSH and CDR2 LQKENI. CDR3 loop: CASSPYTGAQNSPLHF. DNA for the CDR3: TGTGCCAGCTCACCATATACAGGGGCGCAGAATTCACCCCTCCACTTT.

The chain combines TRBV4-1 with TRBJ2-5, with TRBD2 matching over 12 bases. Germline V gives CDR1 MGHRA, CDR2 YSYEKL. CDR3 length: 21 residues. Trimming took 3 bases from V and 2 from J; bases not matched to a gene: 19. The CDR3 loop is CASSHGRTSGEPPSVQETQYF. Here the CDR3 DNA reads TGCGCCAGCAGCCACGGACGGACTAGCGGGGAGCCGCCATCGGTACAAGAGACCCAGTACTTC.

Notes on this clone: The sample carries other DNA sequences with the same CDR3. The rearrangement links TRBV6-5 to TRBJ1-3; 9 positions agree with TRBD1. The CDR3 has 16 amino acids. J lost 2 bases, V lost 0 bases, and 2 bases had no gene match. Germline V CDR1 and CDR2: MNHEY, SVGAGI. The chain's CDR3 is CASSYSTGGPGNTIYF. CDR3 DNA: TGTGCCAGCAGTTACTCAACAGGGGGCCCTGGAAACACCATATATTTT.

V is TRBV9 and J is TRBJ2-1; 7 bases fit TRBD1. The CDR3 is 15 amino acids. V was clipped by 3 bases and J by 0 bases; unmatched bases: 3. Germline V gene lookup returns CDR1 SGDLS and CDR2 YYNGEE. CDR3 coding DNA: TGTGCCAGCAGCGCGTGGGACAGCTCCTACAATGAGCAGTTCTTC. The encoded protein is CASSAWDSSYNEQFF.

The chain links TRBV4-1 to TRBJ1-4; D is ambiguous. V was clipped by 1 base and J by 7 bases, with 7 bases between them. Germline V lookup: CDR1 MGHRA, CDR2 YSYEKL. This CDR3 is 13 amino acids long. The CDR3 DNA is TGCGCCAGCAGCCAAGGAGGGAGTGAAAAACTGTTTTTT. Translating gives CASSQGGSEKLFF.

The V and J genes are TRBV5-1 and TRBJ1-6; a possible D gene is TRBD1 (5 bases). The length of the CDR3 is 14 residues. Germline lookup yields CDR1 SGHRS and CDR2 YFSETQ. V gave up 0 bases and J gave up 10 bases, with 11 bases separating them. This CDR3 is CASSLAQDSSPLHF. The CDR3 DNA sequence: TGCGCCAGCAGCTTGGCACAGGATAGCTCACCCCTCCACTTT.

CDR3 DNA sequence: TGTGCTAGTGGTTTGGTACGGGACAGGGGAACAGATACGCAGTATTTT. This codes for CASGLVRDRGTDTQYF. The rearrangement joins TRBV12-5 to TRBJ2-3; TRBD1 agrees at 10 bases. Germline CDR1 and CDR2: LGHNT and FRNRAP. Losses at the gene ends were 0 bases for V and 3 bases for J; bases not matched to a gene: 3. This CDR3 is 16 amino acids long. The entire variable domain, with the rest obtained from reference TRBV12-5 and TRBJ2-3, is as follows: DARVTQTPRHKVTEMGQEVTMRCQPILGHNTVFWYRQTMMQGLELLAYFRNRAPLDDSGMPKDRFSAEMPDATLATLKIQPSEPRDSAVYFCASGLVRDRGTDTQYFGPGTRLTVL.